This passage covers 16 T cell receptor beta chains from one sample sequenced in a study of CD8 T cells in ankylosing spondylitis. TCRdb independently ran MiXCR on the 5' RACE reads; one entry per CDR3 protein. The profile shows roughly 180,000 distinct CDR3 sequences, approximately 12% of them singletons. The sequenced material came from blood, either unsorted or a sorted T cell fraction (not recorded which). The origin of the receptors is a female donor with ankylosing spondylitis or in good health (not recorded which).

This clonotype was counted many times. The chain recombines TRBV21-1 with TRBJ1-5; the DNA was not compared with TRBD1, the D call given in the table. TRBV21-1 is flagged as a pseudogene. This CDR3 has 15 amino acids. Here the CDR3 DNA reads TGTGCCAGCAGCAAGGGTCAGGGAAGCAATCAGCCCCAGCATTTT. Its translation: CASSKGQGSNQPQHF.

This clonotype was detected ten times or more. The chain joins TRBV20-1 to TRBJ2-7, with 10 bases aligning to TRBD2. The CDR3 has 13 amino acids. From germline, CDR1 is DFQATT and CDR2 SNEGSKA (reference sequence). Trimming removed 6 bases from V and 3 bases from J; junction bases left unmatched: 5. The CDR3 bases are TGCAGTGCGGGAGGACTAGCGGACTACGAGCAGTACTTC. Translating gives CSAGGLADYEQYF.

This clonotype came up many times. This sequence joins TRBV7-9 and TRBJ2-1, with no clear D. V gave up 5 bases and J gave up 7 bases, with 12 bases separating them. CDR3 length: 13 amino acids. CDR1 SEHNR and CDR2 FQNEAQ come from the germline V gene (reference sequence). CDR3 region: CASSPLVGNEQFF. In DNA form, the CDR3 reads TGTGCCAGCAGCCCCCTAGTGGGGAATGAGCAGTTCTTC.

This sequence joins TRBV15 and TRBJ2-3; D remains ambiguous. V shed 0 bases and J shed 6 bases, with 4 bases lying between them. Germline CDR1 reads LNHNV; CDR2 reads YYDKDF (reference sequence). This CDR3 region has 12 residues. The CDR3: CATSRELDTQYF. CDR3 nucleotide sequence: TGTGCCACCAGCAGAGAGTTGGATACGCAGTATTTT.

This clonotype was detected ten times or more. The chain couples TRBV6-1 to TRBJ2-7, with 9 bases matching TRBD1. Looked up from germline, CDR1 is MNHNS and CDR2 is SASEGT. The CDR3 is 15 residues long. Unmatched junction bases numbered 9, after V lost 6 bases and J lost 3 bases. The CDR3 is CASRLRDRGVYEQYF. The DNA for the CDR3 is TGTGCCAGCAGGCTTAGAGACAGGGGGGTCTACGAGCAGTACTTC.

Worth noting for this clonotype: This may be a read error, as it is one base from a much larger clone. The chain links TRBV10-3 to TRBJ2-5; D possibly corresponds to TRBD2 (5 bases). In germline, CDR1 is ENHRY, CDR2 SYGVKD. The CDR3 extends over 12 amino acids. DNA of the CDR3: TGTGCCACTATGGGATCTGGGGAGACCCAGTCCTTC. Translation: CATMGSGETQSF.

The chain combines TRBV19 with TRBJ2-2; a weak D match, TRBD2 (6 bases). The CDR3 extends over 17 amino acids. The V end lost 1 base, the J end lost 2 bases, and 14 bases lay between the germline ends. CDR1 and CDR2 (germline): LNHDA, SQIVND (reference sequence). The CDR3 nucleotides are TGTGCCAGTAGTATAGCGGGGACGGGAGTAAACACCGGGGAGCTGTTTTTT. Translation gives CASSIAGTGVNTGELFF. Full variable domain (remainder filled in from reference TRBV19 and TRBJ2-2): DGGITQSPKYLFRKEGQNVTLSCEQNLNHDAMYWYRQDPGQGLRLIYYSQIVNDFQKGDIAEGYSVSREKKESFPLTVTSAQKNPTAFYLCASSIAGTGVNTGELFFGEGSRLTVL.

Regarding this clonotype: A much bigger clone sits one base away, suggesting this may be a read error. The V and J genes are TRBV10-3 and TRBJ2-5; the D is unclear. Germline V gives CDR1 ENHRY, CDR2 SYGVKD. The length of the CDR3 is 16 residues. The CDR3 is CAISGSYSSFEETQHF. In nucleotides, the CDR3 is TGTGCCATCAGTGGGTCCTACTCCAGTTTTGAAGAGACCCAGCACTTC.

In this sample, this clonotype turned up a few times. This rearrangement joins TRBV7-3 to TRBJ2-6, with D unresolved. V was cut by 4 bases and J by 0 bases, with 7 bases left in between. Germline V gives CDR1 SGHTA, CDR2 FQGTGA. The CDR3 loop spans 15 amino acids. This CDR3 is CASSSGYSGANVLTF. The CDR3, as DNA: TGTGCCAGCAGCTCCGGGTACTCTGGGGCCAACGTCCTGACTTTC.

This clonotype was detected ten times or more. The chain couples TRBV7-8 to TRBJ1-5; TRBD1 matches at 12 bases. With V trimmed by 5 bases and J by 0 bases, 2 bases remained unmatched. CDR1 and CDR2 (germline): SGHVS, FQNEAQ. CDR3 length equals 16 residues. CDR3: CASSQGQGASNQPQHF. Here the CDR3 DNA reads TGTGCCAGCAGCCAGGGACAGGGGGCTAGCAATCAGCCCCAGCATTTT.

The sample holds many counts of this clonotype. This sequence joins TRBV2 and TRBJ2-7; no clear D gene. V was clipped by 9 bases and J by 4 bases, with 7 bases between them. The CDR3 runs to 10 residues. Germline values: CDR1 SNHLY, CDR2 FYNNEI. The CDR3 region is CASREYEQYF. CDR3 in DNA: TGTGCCAGTAGAGAGTACGAGCAGTACTTC. Complete variable domain (other parts from reference TRBV2 and TRBJ2-7): EPEVTQTPSHQVTQMGQEVILRCVPISNHLYFYWYRQILGQKVEFLVSFYNNEISEKSEIFDDQFSVERPDGSNFTLKIRSTKLEDSAMYFCASREYEQYFGPGTRLTVT.

This clonotype has a single count. This rearrangement joins TRBV7-2 to TRBJ2-7; 8 bases are a match to TRBD1. CDR3 size: 15 residues. CDR1 and CDR2 from the germline V gene are SGHTA and FQGNSA. The V and J ends lost 4 bases and 2 bases, in that order; junction bases with no gene match: 7. The CDR3 here is CASSSTGTGAYEQYF. CDR3 nucleotide sequence: TGTGCCAGCAGCTCCACCGGGACAGGCGCCTACGAGCAGTACTTC.

In this sample, this clonotype turned up many times. The chain is built from TRBV7-9 and TRBJ2-3; D remains ambiguous. From germline, CDR1 is SEHNR and CDR2 FQNEAQ (reference sequence). V lost 4 bases and J 2 bases, leaving 10 bases between the germline ends. This CDR3 has 14 amino acids. CDR3 loop: CASSSGVTTDTQYF. The CDR3, as DNA: TGTGCCAGCAGCTCCGGTGTCACCACAGATACGCAGTATTTT.

The sample holds many counts of this clonotype. The genes are TRBV20-1 and TRBJ2-2; D call uncertain. Trimming removed 1 base from V and 8 bases from J, with 8 bases in between. Per the germline V gene, CDR1 is DFQATT and CDR2 is SNEGSKA (reference sequence). This CDR3 has 12 residues. CDR3 loop: CSARGPIGELFF. The CDR3 region has the DNA TGCAGTGCTAGAGGACCCATTGGGGAGCTGTTTTTT.

The chain links TRBV7-9 to TRBJ2-5; TRBD1 matches 10 bases. After removal of 5 bases from V and 4 bases from J, the junction contained 10 bases not matched to a gene. The CDR3 is 16 amino acids. Germline-derived CDR1 and CDR2 are SEHNR and FQNEAQ (reference sequence). The DNA of the CDR3 is TGTGCCAGCAGCGCGTCCGGGACAGGGGTTCGAGAGACCCAGTACTTC. This encodes CASSASGTGVRETQYF.

In its sample, this clonotype was seen many times. The CDR3 here is CSARDSNSPLHF. The CDR3 coding sequence is TGCAGTGCCCGGGACAGTAATTCACCCCTCCACTTT. The gene calls are TRBV20-1 and TRBJ1-6, with 7 bases matching TRBD1. Per germline, CDR1 DFQATT and CDR2 SNEGSKA (reference sequence). V shed 6 bases and J 6 bases; nucleotides not matched to a gene: 2. The CDR3 sequence is 12 residues long.